The sequence of this T cell receptor beta chain was determined in a study of blood T cells in healthy people across ages. General observations from the study: Per million T cells, the diversity of TCR beta decreased roughly linearly as age advanced. Estimates of total diversity, which came from one million sequenced T cells, were considered to be underestimates. Unsorted PBMCs blocked a conclusive comparison of naive and antigen-experienced cells.

On this clonotype itself: Its antigen remains unidentified.

Then a second PCR, running roughly 7 to 11 cycles, was carried out with a sample-barcoded 5' primer and a J-beta primer mix. TCRdb analysed the 5' RACE reads with MiXCR anew, one entry per CDR3 protein. This table holds 800,000 or so distinct CDR3 sequences, approximately 59% found once. The CDR3 has 14 amino acids. V was cut by 4 bases and J by 5 bases, with 14 bases left in between. Looked up from germline, CDR1 is SGHAT and CDR2 is FQNNGV. The sequence derives from a man aged 30 to 39 in good health. The chain recombines TRBV11-2 with TRBJ1-2; possibly TRBD1 for D (5 bases). Sequenced input: blood. CDR3 in amino acids: CASSSPGPPYGYTF. In DNA form, the CDR3 reads TGTGCCAGCAGCTCTCCGGGGCCTCCTTATGGCTACACCTTC.